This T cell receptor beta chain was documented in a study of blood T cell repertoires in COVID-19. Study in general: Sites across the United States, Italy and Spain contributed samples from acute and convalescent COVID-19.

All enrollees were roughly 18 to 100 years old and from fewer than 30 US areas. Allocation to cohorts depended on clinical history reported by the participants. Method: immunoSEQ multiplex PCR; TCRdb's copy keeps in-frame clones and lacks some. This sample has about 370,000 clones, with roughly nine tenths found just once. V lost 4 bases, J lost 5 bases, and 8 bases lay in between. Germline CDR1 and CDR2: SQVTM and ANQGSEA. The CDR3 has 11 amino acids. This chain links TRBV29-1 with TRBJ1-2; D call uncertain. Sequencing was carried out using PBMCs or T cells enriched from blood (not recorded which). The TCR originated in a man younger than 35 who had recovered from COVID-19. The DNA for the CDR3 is TGCAGCGTTGGCGGGTTTTATGGCTACACCTTC. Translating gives CSVGGFYGYTF.